A selection of T cell receptor beta chains follows, all from one sample in a study of T cell clones after liver transplantation. The method was immunoSEQ multiplex PCR; TCRdb's version includes in-frame clones alone and lacks a portion of them. The table has roughly 57,000 clones, 71% seen once; the top ten hold over 12%. The sample was CD4+ T cells from blood, taken before liver transplant. The receptors shown here come from a human donor who received a liver transplant. The CDR3 runs from the conserved cysteine through the conserved F or W. The D gene is left open where the match is weak. Clone size is not always given. Where it is, it says once, few, many or a class for expanded clones.

D gene: NA
V gene: TRBV19
clone size: NA
J gene: TRBJ1-2
CDR3 DNA: TGTGCCAGTAGTACCTCGGGACGGGAGTTTGGTGGCTACACCTTC
CDR3 protein: CASSTSGREFGGYTF

D gene: NA
V gene: TRBV6-5
clone size: few
J gene: TRBJ1-2
CDR3 DNA: TGTGCCAGCAGCGTCACAGGGAACTATGGCTACACCTTC
CDR3 protein: CASSVTGNYGYTF

D gene: NA
V gene: TRBV25-1
clone size: once
J gene: TRBJ2-7
CDR3 DNA: TGTGCCACCAGGACAGCCTACGAGCAGTACTTC
CDR3 protein: CATRTAYEQYF

D gene: TRBD1
V gene: TRBV5-4
clone size: NA
J gene: TRBJ1-4
CDR3 DNA: TGTGCCAGCAGCGCCACAGGGGGCTGGACTAATGAAAAACTGTTTTTT
CDR3 protein: CASSATGGWTNEKLFF

D gene: TRBD2
V gene: TRBV11-2
clone size: NA
J gene: TRBJ2-2
CDR3 DNA: TGTGCCAGCAGGAGCGGGGCTTCCACCGGGGAGCTGTTTTTT
CDR3 protein: CASRSGASTGELFF

D gene: NA
V gene: TRBV5-4
clone size: NA
J gene: TRBJ2-2
CDR3 DNA: TGTGCCAGCAGCTTGGTCCGGGACACCGGGGAGCTGTTTTTT
CDR3 protein: CASSLVRDTGELFF

D gene: TRBD1
V gene: TRBV4-2
clone size: NA
J gene: TRBJ2-7
CDR3 DNA: TGTGCCAGCAGCCGGGACAGGGCTTACGAGCAGTACTTC
CDR3 protein: CASSRDRAYEQYF

D gene: NA
V gene: TRBV10-2
clone size: NA
J gene: TRBJ2-7
CDR3 DNA: TGCGCCAGCCTTAACAGTGGGGGGGCGGGATCCTACGAGCAGTACTTC
CDR3 protein: CASLNSGGAGSYEQYF

D gene: TRBD2
V gene: TRBV6-6
clone size: NA
J gene: TRBJ2-1
CDR3 DNA: TGTGCCAGCAGTTACGACGGTCGGGGGGGCTACAATGAGCAGTTCTTC
CDR3 protein: CASSYDGRGGYNEQFF

D gene: NA
V gene: TRBV18
clone size: many
J gene: TRBJ1-1
CDR3 DNA: TGTGCCAGCTCACCATCCGTTTGGGCGAACACTGAAGCTTTCTTT
CDR3 protein: CASSPSVWANTEAFF

D gene: TRBD1
V gene: TRBV11-2
clone size: NA
J gene: TRBJ1-6
CDR3 DNA: TGTGCCAGCAGCAGGACAGGGTTAGAATCACCCCTCCACTTT
CDR3 protein: CASSRTGLESPLHF

D gene: NA
V gene: TRBV5-1
clone size: few
J gene: TRBJ1-2
CDR3 DNA: TGCGCCAGCAGCCTGGGGACATTCCAGGACTATGGCTACACCTTC
CDR3 protein: CASSLGTFQDYGYTF

D gene: NA
V gene: TRBV14
clone size: NA
J gene: TRBJ1-2
CDR3 DNA: TGTGCCAGCAGCCCGCGTCCGGACTCCATGAGCTACACCTTC
CDR3 protein: CASSPRPDSMSYTF

D gene: NA
V gene: TRBV6-5
clone size: NA
J gene: TRBJ1-3
CDR3 DNA: TGTGCCAGCAGTTACACGGGGGGCTCTGGAAACACCATATATTTT
CDR3 protein: CASSYTGGSGNTIYF

D gene: NA
V gene: TRBV29-1
clone size: many
J gene: TRBJ1-1
CDR3 DNA: TGCAGCGTCGTCCTGAGCCTAGAAGCTTTCTTT
CDR3 protein: CSVVLSLEAFF

D gene: TRBD1
V gene: TRBV7-3
clone size: NA
J gene: TRBJ1-6
CDR3 DNA: TGTGCCAGCAGCCCCCGGACAGGGAGATCCCAATCACCCCTCCACTTT
CDR3 protein: CASSPRTGRSQSPLHF

D gene: NA
V gene: TRBV18
clone size: NA
J gene: TRBJ1-6
CDR3 DNA: TGTGCCAGCTCACCGGGCAGGGTGGATAATTCACCCCTCCACTTT
CDR3 protein: CASSPGRVDNSPLHF

D gene: TRBD1
V gene: TRBV2
clone size: NA
J gene: TRBJ2-3
CDR3 DNA: TGTGCCAGCAGTGATCCCCAGGGGGCCACAGATACGCAGTATTTT
CDR3 protein: CASSDPQGATDTQYF

D gene: TRBD1
V gene: TRBV5-4
clone size: NA
J gene: TRBJ1-1
CDR3 DNA: TGTGCCAGCAGCTCTACAGGACAGGGTTACACTGAAGCTTTCTTT
CDR3 protein: CASSSTGQGYTEAFF

D gene: TRBD1
V gene: TRBV9
clone size: NA
J gene: TRBJ1-2
CDR3 DNA: TGTGCCAGCAGCGTAGCCCCGGGGACAGGGTATGGCTACACCTTC
CDR3 protein: CASSVAPGTGYGYTF

D gene: NA
V gene: TRBV6-6
clone size: NA
J gene: TRBJ1-5
CDR3 DNA: TGTGCCAGCAGCCGTTTAGGGGTGAATAGCAATCAGCCCCAGCATTTT
CDR3 protein: CASSRLGVNSNQPQHF

D gene: NA
V gene: TRBV2
clone size: once
J gene: TRBJ1-1
CDR3 DNA: TGTGCCAGCAGCTGGGGGGACACTGAAGCTTTCTTT
CDR3 protein: CASSWGDTEAFF

D gene: TRBD1
V gene: TRBV6-4
clone size: NA
J gene: TRBJ1-2
CDR3 DNA: TGTGCCAGCAGTGACTCGATGACAGGGGGCTACGGCTACACCTTC
CDR3 protein: CASSDSMTGGYGYTF

D gene: NA
V gene: TRBV16
clone size: NA
J gene: TRBJ1-2
CDR3 DNA: TGTGCCAGCAGCCAATTGGGTCGGGGGAGTTCCTATGGCTACACCTTC
CDR3 protein: CASSQLGRGSSYGYTF

D gene: NA
V gene: TRBV6-4
clone size: NA
J gene: TRBJ1-5
CDR3 DNA: TGTGCCAGCAGCACCGAGGAAAATCAGCCCCAGCATTTT
CDR3 protein: CASSTEENQPQHF

D gene: NA
V gene: TRBV7-9
clone size: few
J gene: TRBJ1-1
CDR3 DNA: TGTGCCAGCAGACGACGGGATCAGAACACTGAAGCTTTCTTT
CDR3 protein: CASRRRDQNTEAFF

D gene: NA
V gene: TRBV6-5
clone size: NA
J gene: TRBJ2-5
CDR3 DNA: TGTGCCAGCAGTTCCGGGGGTGCGGGGGCAAGAGAGACCCAGTACTTC
CDR3 protein: CASSSGGAGARETQYF

D gene: NA
V gene: TRBV5-1
clone size: NA
J gene: TRBJ2-2
CDR3 DNA: TGCGCCAGCAGCTTGGACCCGGGGATCAACACCGGGGAGCTGTTTTTT
CDR3 protein: CASSLDPGINTGELFF

D gene: NA
V gene: TRBV28
clone size: NA
J gene: TRBJ2-7
CDR3 DNA: TGTGCCAGCTCCGGTGGTTTTTCTAACGAGCAGTACTTC
CDR3 protein: CASSGGFSNEQYF

D gene: NA
V gene: TRBV7-2
clone size: NA
J gene: TRBJ1-2
CDR3 DNA: TGTGCCAGCAGCTTATCCCCAACGACGTGGGAGGGCTACACCTTC
CDR3 protein: CASSLSPTTWEGYTF

D gene: TRBD1
V gene: TRBV27
clone size: NA
J gene: TRBJ1-6
CDR3 DNA: TGTGCCAGCAGTTTCCCGCCTCAGGGGGGTAATTCACCCCTCCACTTT
CDR3 protein: CASSFPPQGGNSPLHF

D gene: NA
V gene: TRBV2
clone size: NA
J gene: TRBJ1-3
CDR3 DNA: TGTGCCAGCAATGGGGGGAAGTCTGGAAACACCATATATTTT
CDR3 protein: CASNGGKSGNTIYF

D gene: TRBD1
V gene: TRBV4-1
clone size: few
J gene: TRBJ2-6
CDR3 DNA: TGCGCCAGCAGACTCGGACAGGCCTACTCTGGGGCCAACGTCCTGACTTTC
CDR3 protein: CASRLGQAYSGANVLTF

D gene: TRBD1
V gene: TRBV29-1
clone size: NA
J gene: TRBJ1-2
CDR3 DNA: TGCAGCGCCGCCGGGACAGGGGTTAACTATGGCTACACCTTC
CDR3 protein: CSAAGTGVNYGYTF

D gene: TRBD2
V gene: TRBV9
clone size: NA
J gene: TRBJ2-5
CDR3 DNA: TGTGCCAGCGGGAGGGAAGAGACCCAGTACTTC
CDR3 protein: CASGREETQYF

D gene: NA
V gene: TRBV5-1
clone size: NA
J gene: TRBJ2-7
CDR3 DNA: TGCGCCAGCAGCTTCGACAGGAGCTCCTACGAGCAGTACTTC
CDR3 protein: CASSFDRSSYEQYF

D gene: TRBD2
V gene: TRBV19
clone size: NA
J gene: TRBJ2-1
CDR3 DNA: TGTGCCAGTAGTAGAGGAGATAGCGGGGGCATCAATGAGCAGTTCTTC
CDR3 protein: CASSRGDSGGINEQFF

D gene: NA
V gene: TRBV4-1
clone size: NA
J gene: TRBJ1-3
CDR3 DNA: TGCGCCAGCAGCCCCCAGTGGGGGGCTGGAAACACCATATATTTT
CDR3 protein: CASSPQWGAGNTIYF

D gene: NA
V gene: TRBV5-4
clone size: NA
J gene: TRBJ1-4
CDR3 DNA: TGTGCCAGCAGCTTAGACCCGGGAGAAAAACTGTTTTTT
CDR3 protein: CASSLDPGEKLFF

D gene: TRBD1
V gene: TRBV27
clone size: NA
J gene: TRBJ1-5
CDR3 DNA: TGTGCCAGCGCCACACAGGGGCGCCAGCCCCAGCATTTT
CDR3 protein: CASATQGRQPQHF

D gene: TRBD1
V gene: TRBV7-9
clone size: once
J gene: TRBJ2-3
CDR3 DNA: TGTGCCAGCAGCGCGGCGGGGACAGGGGTGACAGATACGCAGTATTTT
CDR3 protein: CASSAAGTGVTDTQYF

D gene: TRBD2
V gene: TRBV7-3
clone size: NA
J gene: TRBJ2-3
CDR3 DNA: TGTGCCAGCAGCTACGCGGGGGTCACCGGGGATACGCAGTATTTT
CDR3 protein: CASSYAGVTGDTQYF

D gene: NA
V gene: TRBV11-2
clone size: few
J gene: TRBJ1-1
CDR3 DNA: TGTGCCAGCAGCTTAGCAGGCCAGGGGCGTGGGGCTTTCTTT
CDR3 protein: CASSLAGQGRGAFF

D gene: NA
V gene: TRBV2
clone size: NA
J gene: TRBJ1-6
CDR3 DNA: TGTGCCAGCAGTGATATAGAGGGCAGCCATTCACCCCTCCACTTT
CDR3 protein: CASSDIEGSHSPLHF

D gene: NA
V gene: TRBV27
clone size: NA
J gene: TRBJ2-2
CDR3 DNA: TGTGCCAGCAGCGGGGGGCGGACCGGGGAGCTGTTTTTT
CDR3 protein: CASSGGRTGELFF

D gene: NA
V gene: TRBV19
clone size: once
J gene: TRBJ1-2
CDR3 DNA: TGTGCCAGTGGCGGTGGAGAGGGTGCTACCGGAACCTATGGCTACACCTTC
CDR3 protein: CASGGGEGATGTYGYTF

D gene: TRBD1
V gene: TRBV2
clone size: once
J gene: TRBJ1-3
CDR3 DNA: TGTGCCAGCAATATCGGCTCTGCGGACAGGGCCGGAGGAAACACCATATATTTT
CDR3 protein: CASNIGSADRAGGNTIYF

D gene: TRBD1
V gene: TRBV28
clone size: once
J gene: TRBJ1-4
CDR3 DNA: TGTGCCAGCACTACAGGGGGGGCTAATGAAAAACTGTTTTTT
CDR3 protein: CASTTGGANEKLFF